This passage covers 7 T cell receptor beta chains from one sample sequenced in a study of cytomegalovirus exposure and HLA in healthy donors. PCR used 60 Vbeta primers and 13 Jbeta primers. Only in-frame clones appear in the TCRdb table, and some are missing; sequencing was by immunoSEQ multiplex PCR. This sample has 100,000 to 120,000 clones, with approximately 82% found just once. The sequenced sample consisted of PBMCs. These TCRs come from a young man in good health and CMV-seropositive.

This clone came up a few times. The V gene is TRBV6-5, the J gene TRBJ2-7, with 7 bases identical to TRBD1. This CDR3 has 14 amino acids. Losses at the gene ends were 0 bases for V and 4 bases for J; bases not matched to a gene: 3. Germline-derived CDR1 and CDR2 are MNHEY and SVGAGI. The CDR3 region is CASSYSDRSYEQYF. CDR3 bases: TGTGCCAGCAGTTACTCGGACAGGTCGTACGAGCAGTACTTC.

This chain joins TRBV4-3 and TRBJ2-1, with TRBD2 matching over 11 bases. This CDR3 is 16 amino acids long. J was trimmed by 9 bases and V by 4 bases; bases with no gene match: 11. From germline, CDR1 is LGHNA and CDR2 YSLEER. CDR3 in DNA: TGCGCCAGCAGCCCCTATAGCGGGGGGGTTCGGCGTGAGCAGTTCTTC. Its protein is CASSPYSGGVRREQFF.

This clone was counted only a few times. The V and J genes are TRBV5-1 and TRBJ2-1, with 9 positions matching TRBD2. The CDR3 runs to 15 residues. Trimming took 0 bases from V and 11 from J; bases not matched to a gene: 9. From germline, CDR1 is SGHRS and CDR2 YFSETQ. CDR3 nucleotides: TGCGCCAGCAGCTTGGACGCGGGGGGGGGCGGGAAGCAGTTCTTC. Encoded protein: CASSLDAGGGGKQFF. Filled out from reference TRBV5-1 and TRBJ2-1, the complete variable domain reads KAGVTQTPRYLIKTRGQQVTLSCSPISGHRSVSWYQQTPGQGLQFLFEYFSETQRNKGNFPGRFSGRQFSNSRSEMNVSTLELGDSALYLCASSLDAGGGGKQFFGPGTRLTVL.

CDR3 sequence reads: CASRTVGFYNEQFF. The CDR3 bases are TGTGCCAGCAGAACAGTTGGTTTCTACAATGAGCAGTTCTTC. The chain employs TRBV7-9 and TRBJ2-1; D remains ambiguous. V gave up 6 bases and J gave up 3 bases, with 12 bases separating them. This CDR3 region has 14 residues. The germline V gene has CDR1 SEHNR and CDR2 FQNEAQ (reference sequence). Combining the CDR3 with reference TRBV7-9 and TRBJ2-1 gives the whole variable domain DTGVSQNPRHKITKRGQNVTFRCDPISEHNRLYWYRQTLGQGPEFLTYFQNEAQLEKSRLLSDRFSAERPKGSFSTLEIQRTEQGDSAMYLCASRTVGFYNEQFFGPGTRLTVL.

The rearrangement links TRBV4-3 to TRBJ2-1; 11 nucleotides match TRBD2. CDR3 size: 19 residues. The germline V gene encodes CDR1 LGHNA and CDR2 YSLEER. V lost 5 bases and J lost 2; bases outside the gene matches: 14. The CDR3, as DNA: TGCGCCAGCAGCTTCAAGTTGATAGCGGGGGGGAAAACCTACAATGAGCAGTTCTTC. It is translated as CASSFKLIAGGKTYNEQFF.

J is TRBJ2-2 and V is TRBV5-6; TRBD1 agrees at 10 bases. Germline assignment: CDR1 SGHDT and CDR2 YYEEEE. This CDR3 is 13 amino acids long. V was pared by 4 bases and J by 6 bases, with 0 bases of the junction left unmatched. The CDR3 DNA reads TGTGCCAGCAGCGGGACAGGGGCCGGGGAGCTGTTTTTT. This encodes CASSGTGAGELFF.

The V and J genes are TRBV6-5 and TRBJ2-1, with D perhaps TRBD2 (6 bases). CDR1 is MNHEY and CDR2 is SVGAGI in the germline V gene. CDR3 length: 12 amino acids. Between the trimmed V and J ends, which lost 6 bases and 9 bases, there was a span of 12 bases. CDR3 sequence: CASRPAGSEQFF. CDR3 sequence (DNA): TGTGCCAGCAGGCCCGCCGGGAGTGAGCAGTTCTTC.